This T cell receptor (beta chain) was captured by sequencing in a study of lymphopenia after photon versus proton radiotherapy. Overall study findings and caveats: Under photons, naive T cells and diversity fell while effector/memory populations rose. Better survival with proton therapy was suggested as possible, not demonstrated. Post-nadir diversity loss with photons came from oligoclonal expansion, particularly CD8+ Temra cells.

The junction had 4 bases not matched to a gene; V was cut back by 5 bases and J by 3 bases. This CDR3 has 14 amino acids. Germline V lookup: CDR1 SGHRS, CDR2 YFSETQ. Measured with immunoSEQ multiplex PCR; TCRdb has only the in-frame clones, and not every one. The data show 20,000 to 25,000 clones, more than 80% seen once. As to this clone: Its antigen is not identified.

This receptor was taken from a man aged 40-49 years with gastric cancer. This chain uses TRBV5-1 with TRBJ2-2, with 7 bases fitting TRBD1. The sequencing here drew on peripheral blood, taken from a patient treated with photon-based radiotherapy. CDR3 loop: CASRGTGDTGELFF. For the CDR3, the DNA is TGCGCCAGCAGAGGCACAGGGGACACCGGGGAGCTGTTTTTT.